This TCR beta chain was sequenced in a study of T cells in localized non-small cell lung cancer. Notes on this clone: Its antigen is unidentified.

Study-level results: Elevated blood T cell density was associated with longer overall survival. A median of approximately 54 clones ranked among the top 100 in tumor appeared in adjacent lung. One tumor region alone was sequenced, and heterogeneity therefore remains possible.

Data came from immunoSEQ multiplex PCR; TCRdb stores just in-frame clones and leaves some out. The table includes 20,000 to 25,000 clones, roughly nine tenths detected once. This clonotype was obtained from a male donor at least 60 years old with stage I lung adenocarcinoma. The sequencing used peripheral blood, collected before any cancer treatment.

CDR3 coding DNA: TGTGCCAGCAGCCTAAACACAGGATCCTACGAGCAGTACTTC. It encodes CASSLNTGSYEQYF. The chain recombines TRBV11-3 with TRBJ2-7; D may be TRBD1 (5 bases). CDR1 and CDR2 from the germline V gene are SGHNT and YENEEA. V dropped 5 bases and J dropped 1 base, with 12 bases sitting between them. The length of the CDR3 is 14 residues.